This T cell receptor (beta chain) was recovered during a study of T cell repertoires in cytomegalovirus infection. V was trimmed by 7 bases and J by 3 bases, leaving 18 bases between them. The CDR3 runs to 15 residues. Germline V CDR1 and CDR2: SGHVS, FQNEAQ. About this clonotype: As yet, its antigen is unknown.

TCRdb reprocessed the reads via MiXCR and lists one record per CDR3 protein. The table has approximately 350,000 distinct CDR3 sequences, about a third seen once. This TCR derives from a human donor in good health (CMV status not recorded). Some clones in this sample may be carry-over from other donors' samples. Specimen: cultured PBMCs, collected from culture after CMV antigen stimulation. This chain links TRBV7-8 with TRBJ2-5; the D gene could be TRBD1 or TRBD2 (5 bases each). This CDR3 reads CASTNGANRKETQYF. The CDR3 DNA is TGTGCCAGCACCAACGGGGCCAACAGAAAAGAGACCCAGTACTTC.